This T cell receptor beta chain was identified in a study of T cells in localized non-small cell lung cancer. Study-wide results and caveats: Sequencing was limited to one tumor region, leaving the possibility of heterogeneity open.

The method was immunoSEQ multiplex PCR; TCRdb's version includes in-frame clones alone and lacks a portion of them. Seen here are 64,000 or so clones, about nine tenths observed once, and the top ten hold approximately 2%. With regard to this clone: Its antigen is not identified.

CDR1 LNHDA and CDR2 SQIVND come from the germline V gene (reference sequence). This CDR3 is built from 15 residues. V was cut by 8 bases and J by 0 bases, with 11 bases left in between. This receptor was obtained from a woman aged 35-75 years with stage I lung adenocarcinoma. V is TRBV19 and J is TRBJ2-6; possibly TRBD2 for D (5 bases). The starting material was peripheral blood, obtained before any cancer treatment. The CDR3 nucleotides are TGTGCCAGTTCGGGATTAAGCTCTGGGGCCAACGTCCTGACTTTC. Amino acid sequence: CASSGLSSGANVLTF.